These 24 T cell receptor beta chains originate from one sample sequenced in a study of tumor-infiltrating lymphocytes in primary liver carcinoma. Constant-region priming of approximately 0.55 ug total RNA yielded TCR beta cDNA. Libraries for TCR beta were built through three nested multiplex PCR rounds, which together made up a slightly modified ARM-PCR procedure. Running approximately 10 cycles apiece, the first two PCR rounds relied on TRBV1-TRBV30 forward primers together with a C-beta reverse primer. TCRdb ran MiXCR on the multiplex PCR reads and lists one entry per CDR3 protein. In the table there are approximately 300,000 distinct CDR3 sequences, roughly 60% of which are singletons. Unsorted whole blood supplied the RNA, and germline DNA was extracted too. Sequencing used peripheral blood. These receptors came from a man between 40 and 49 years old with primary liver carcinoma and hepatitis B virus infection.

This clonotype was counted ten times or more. CDR3 in DNA: TGTGCCAGCAGCCAAGAGAACCCGGGACTAGCGGGAGTGTCTTCCTACGAGCAGTACTTC. It codes for CASSQENPGLAGVSSYEQYF. J is TRBJ2-7 and V is TRBV4-2, with 14 bases lining up with TRBD2. The CDR3 is 20 residues long. J was trimmed by 1 base and V by 0 bases; bases with no gene match: 11. The germline gives CDR1 LGHNA, CDR2 YNFKEQ.

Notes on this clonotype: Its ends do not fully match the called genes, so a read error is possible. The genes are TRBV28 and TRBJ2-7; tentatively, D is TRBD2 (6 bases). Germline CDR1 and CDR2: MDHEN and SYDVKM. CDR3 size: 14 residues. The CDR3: CASSPGRGAYVQYF. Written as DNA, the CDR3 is TGTGCCAGCAGCCCCGGGAGAGGCGCTTACGTGCAGTACTTC.

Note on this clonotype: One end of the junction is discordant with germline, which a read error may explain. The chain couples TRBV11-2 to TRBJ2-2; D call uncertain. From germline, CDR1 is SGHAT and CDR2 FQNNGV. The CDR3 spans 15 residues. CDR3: CAGSLLGANTRELFF. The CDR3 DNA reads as TGTGCCGGCAGCTTACTTGGAGCGAACACCAGGGAGCTGTTTTTT.

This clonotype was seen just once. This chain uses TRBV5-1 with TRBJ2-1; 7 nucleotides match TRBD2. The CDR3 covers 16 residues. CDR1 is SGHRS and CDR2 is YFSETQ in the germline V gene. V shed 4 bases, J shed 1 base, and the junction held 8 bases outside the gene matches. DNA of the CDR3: TGCGCCAGCAGCCCCGTCTCCGGGGGGTCCTACAATGAGCAGTTCTTC. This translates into CASSPVSGGSYNEQFF. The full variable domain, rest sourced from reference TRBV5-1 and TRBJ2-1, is KAGVTQTPRYLIKTRGQQVTLSCSPISGHRSVSWYQQTPGQGLQFLFEYFSETQRNKGNFPGRFSGRQFSNSRSEMNVSTLELGDSALYLCASSPVSGGSYNEQFFGPGTRLTVL.

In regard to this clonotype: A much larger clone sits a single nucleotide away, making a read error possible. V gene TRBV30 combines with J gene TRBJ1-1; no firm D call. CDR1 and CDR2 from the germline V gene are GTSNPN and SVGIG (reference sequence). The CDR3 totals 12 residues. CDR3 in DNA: TGTGCCTGGAGGATAACGTACACTGAAGCTATCTTT. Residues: CAWRITYTEAIF.

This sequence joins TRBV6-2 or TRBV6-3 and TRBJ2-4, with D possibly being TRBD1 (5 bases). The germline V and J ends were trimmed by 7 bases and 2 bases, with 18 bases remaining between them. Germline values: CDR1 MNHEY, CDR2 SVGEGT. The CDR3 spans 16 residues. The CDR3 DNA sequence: TGTGCCAGCACTCCAGGGCACGCAACAACCAAAAACATTCAGTACTTC. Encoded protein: CASTPGHATTKNIQYF.

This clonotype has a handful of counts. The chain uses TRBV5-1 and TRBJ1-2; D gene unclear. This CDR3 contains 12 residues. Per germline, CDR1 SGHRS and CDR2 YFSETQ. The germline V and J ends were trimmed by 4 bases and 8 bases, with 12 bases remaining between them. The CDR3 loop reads CASSPRGGGYTF. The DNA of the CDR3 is TGCGCCAGCAGCCCCCGGGGAGGCGGCTACACCTTC.

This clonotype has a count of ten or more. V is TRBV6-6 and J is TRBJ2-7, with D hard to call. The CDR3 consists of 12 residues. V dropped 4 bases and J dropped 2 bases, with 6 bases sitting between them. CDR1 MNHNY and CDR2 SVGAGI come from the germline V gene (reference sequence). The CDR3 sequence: CASSFGPYEQYF. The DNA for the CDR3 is TGTGCCAGCAGTTTTGGGCCCTACGAGCAGTACTTC.

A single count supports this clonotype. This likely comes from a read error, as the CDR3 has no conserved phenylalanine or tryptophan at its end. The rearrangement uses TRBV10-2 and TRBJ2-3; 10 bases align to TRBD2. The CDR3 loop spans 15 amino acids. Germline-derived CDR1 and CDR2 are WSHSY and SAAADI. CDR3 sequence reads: CASRRSGRASNTQYY. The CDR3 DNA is TGCGCCAGCAGAAGAAGCGGGAGGGCCTCAAATACACAGTATTAT.

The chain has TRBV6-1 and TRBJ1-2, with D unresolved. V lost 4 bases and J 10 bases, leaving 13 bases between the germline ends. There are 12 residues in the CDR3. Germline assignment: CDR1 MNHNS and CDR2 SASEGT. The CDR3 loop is CASSADTHDYTF. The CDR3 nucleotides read TGTGCCAGCAGTGCTGACACTCATGACTACACCTTC.

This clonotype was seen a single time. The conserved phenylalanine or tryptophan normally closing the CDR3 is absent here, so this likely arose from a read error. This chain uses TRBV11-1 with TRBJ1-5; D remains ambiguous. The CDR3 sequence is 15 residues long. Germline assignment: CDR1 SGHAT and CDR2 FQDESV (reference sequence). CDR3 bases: TGTGCCAGCAGCTTAGGAGGGAAGAGCAATCCGCCCCAGCATGTT. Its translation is CASSLGGKSNPPQHV.

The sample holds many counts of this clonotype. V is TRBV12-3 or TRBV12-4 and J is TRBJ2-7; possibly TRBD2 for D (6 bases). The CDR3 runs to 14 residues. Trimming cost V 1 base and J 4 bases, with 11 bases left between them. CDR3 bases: TGTGCCAGCAGTTTAGGGGGACTGTTTTACGAGCAGTACTTC. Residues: CASSLGGLFYEQYF.

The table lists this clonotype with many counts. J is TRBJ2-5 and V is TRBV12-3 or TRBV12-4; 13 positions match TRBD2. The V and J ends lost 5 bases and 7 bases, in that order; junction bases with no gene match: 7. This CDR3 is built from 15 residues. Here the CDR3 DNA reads TGTGCCAGCAGTACGGGACTAGCGGGATACGGGACCCAGTACTTC. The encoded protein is CASSTGLAGYGTQYF.

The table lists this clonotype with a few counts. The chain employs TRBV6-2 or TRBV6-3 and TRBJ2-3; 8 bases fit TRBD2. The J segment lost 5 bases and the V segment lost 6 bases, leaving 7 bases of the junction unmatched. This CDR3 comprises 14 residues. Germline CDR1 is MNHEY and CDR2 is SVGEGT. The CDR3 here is CASRVTGGGDTQYF. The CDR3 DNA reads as TGTGCCAGCAGAGTGACCGGGGGGGGAGATACGCAGTATTTT.

The CDR3 coding sequence is TGTGCCAGCAGCCAAGCGAACCTCATCGTGCCCGAAAAACTGTTTTTT. Amino acids: CASSQANLIVPEKLFF. This chain uses TRBV4-2 with TRBJ1-4; D is unresolved. There are 16 residues in the CDR3. Germline V gives CDR1 LGHNA, CDR2 YNFKEQ. Trimming cost V 1 base and J 8 bases, with 17 bases left between them.

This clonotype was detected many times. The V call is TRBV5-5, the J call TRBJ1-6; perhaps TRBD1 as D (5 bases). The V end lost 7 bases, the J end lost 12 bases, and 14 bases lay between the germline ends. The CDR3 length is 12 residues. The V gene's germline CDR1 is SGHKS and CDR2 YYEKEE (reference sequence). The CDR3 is CASGHLAEPLHF. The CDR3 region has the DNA TGTGCCAGCGGACACCTCGCGGAACCCCTCCACTTT.

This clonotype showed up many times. CDR3 loop: CASSQDLSGLRGYTF. In DNA form, the CDR3 reads TGCGCCAGCAGCCAAGATCTATCAGGGTTAAGGGGCTACACCTTC. The chain has TRBV4-1 and TRBJ1-2; weak D call: TRBD1 (5 bases). The V end was cut by 0 bases, the J end by 8 bases, with 16 bases between. The CDR3 is 15 residues long. Germline V gene sequence: CDR1 MGHRA, CDR2 YSYEKL.

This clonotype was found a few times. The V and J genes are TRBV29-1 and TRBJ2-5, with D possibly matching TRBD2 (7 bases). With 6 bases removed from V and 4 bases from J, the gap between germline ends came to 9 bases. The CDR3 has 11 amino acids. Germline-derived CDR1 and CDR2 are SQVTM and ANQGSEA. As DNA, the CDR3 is TGCAGCGTCCGGGGGGCAGAGACCCAGTACTTC. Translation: CSVRGAETQYF.

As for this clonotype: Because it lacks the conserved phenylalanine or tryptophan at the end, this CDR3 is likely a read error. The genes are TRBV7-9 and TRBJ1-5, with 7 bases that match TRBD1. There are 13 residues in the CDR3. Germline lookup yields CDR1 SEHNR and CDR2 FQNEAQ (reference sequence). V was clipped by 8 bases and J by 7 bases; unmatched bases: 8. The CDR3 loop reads CASETGSGQPQHL. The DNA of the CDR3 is TGTGCCAGCGAGACAGGGTCGGGACAGCCCCAGCATCTT.

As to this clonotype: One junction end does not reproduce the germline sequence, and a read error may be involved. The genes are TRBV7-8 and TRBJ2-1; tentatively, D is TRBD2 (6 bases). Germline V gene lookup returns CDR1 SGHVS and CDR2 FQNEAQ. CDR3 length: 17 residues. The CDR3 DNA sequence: TGTTCCAGCAGCCTCCCGGAGGAGGGGCCCTCCTACAATGAGCAGTTCTTC. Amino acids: CSSSLPEEGPSYNEQFF.

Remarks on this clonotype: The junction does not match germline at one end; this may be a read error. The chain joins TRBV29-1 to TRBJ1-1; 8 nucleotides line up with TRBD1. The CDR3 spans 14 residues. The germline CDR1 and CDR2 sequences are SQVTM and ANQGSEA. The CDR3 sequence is CSYSYWTGTTEAFF. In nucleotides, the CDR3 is TGCAGCTACTCGTACTGGACAGGGACCACTGAAGCCTTCTTT.

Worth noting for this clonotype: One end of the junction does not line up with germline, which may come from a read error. CDR3 residues: CASSQDARDTYSSQPHHF. DNA of the CDR3: TGCGCCAGCAGTCAAGATGCTCGGGACACATATAGCAGTCAGCCCCATCATTTT. The chain has TRBV4-3 and TRBJ1-5, with a weak D call TRBD1 (6 bases). Per the germline V gene, CDR1 is LGHNA and CDR2 is YSLEER. The CDR3 consists of 18 residues.

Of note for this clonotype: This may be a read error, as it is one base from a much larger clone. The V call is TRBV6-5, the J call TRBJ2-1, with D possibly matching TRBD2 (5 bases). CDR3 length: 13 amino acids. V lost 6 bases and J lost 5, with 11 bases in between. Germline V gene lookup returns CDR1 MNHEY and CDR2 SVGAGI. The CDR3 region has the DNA TGTGCCAGCAGGAGGGAGTGCCACAATGAGCAGTTCTTC. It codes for CASRRECHNEQFF.

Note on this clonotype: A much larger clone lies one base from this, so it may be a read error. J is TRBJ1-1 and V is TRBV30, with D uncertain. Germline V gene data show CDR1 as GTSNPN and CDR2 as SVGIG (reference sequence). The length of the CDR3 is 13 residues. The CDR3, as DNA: TGTGTCTGGTCGCTTGGAACGAACACTGAAGCTTTCTTT. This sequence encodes CVWSLGTNTEAFF.